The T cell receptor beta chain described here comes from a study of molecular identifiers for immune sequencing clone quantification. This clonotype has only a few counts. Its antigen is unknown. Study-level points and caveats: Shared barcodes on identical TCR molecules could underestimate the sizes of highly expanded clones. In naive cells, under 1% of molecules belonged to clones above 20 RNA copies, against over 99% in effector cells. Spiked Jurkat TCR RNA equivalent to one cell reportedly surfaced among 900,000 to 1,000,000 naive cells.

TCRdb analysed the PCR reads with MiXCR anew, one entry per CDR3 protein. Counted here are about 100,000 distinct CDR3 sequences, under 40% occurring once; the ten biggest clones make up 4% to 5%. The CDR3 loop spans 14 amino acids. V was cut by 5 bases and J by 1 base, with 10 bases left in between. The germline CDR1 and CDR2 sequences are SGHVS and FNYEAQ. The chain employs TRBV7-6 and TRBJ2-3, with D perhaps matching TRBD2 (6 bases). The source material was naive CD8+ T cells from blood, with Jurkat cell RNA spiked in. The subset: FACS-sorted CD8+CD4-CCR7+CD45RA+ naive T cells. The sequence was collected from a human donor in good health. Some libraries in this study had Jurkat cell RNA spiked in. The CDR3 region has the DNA TGTGCCAGCAGCGAGCGGGTCCGCACAGATACGCAGTATTTT. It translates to CASSERVRTDTQYF.